These 30 T cell receptor beta chains share one sample of origin, sequenced in a study of blood T cell repertoires in acute mononucleosis. Study-wide points: Public beta motifs plus an AV5-AJ31 alpha motif appeared to drive GLC-BM selection.

Clones were sequenced by immunoSEQ multiplex PCR, and TCRdb holds only the in-frame ones, with some missing. The repertoire holds 2,600 or so clones, with around 25% as singletons. Time point defined: convalescence about 6 months (5-8 months) after acute presentation (visit 7). The source material was EBV GLC epitope tetramer+ CD8+ T cells sorted from PBMCs, sampled during convalescence from infectious mononucleosis. Described subset: CD8 T cells binding tetramer with EBV BMLF1 280-288 peptide (GLC-BM). The receptors originated from a woman aged 18-29 years with infectious mononucleosis caused by EBV.

A note on this clone: This probably arose from a read error, given a far larger clone one base away. Distinct nucleotide sequences in the sample also encode this CDR3. This chain joins TRBV5-1 and TRBJ2-7; D uncertain. The CDR3 runs to 14 residues. Germline V gives CDR1 SGHRS, CDR2 YFSETQ. The CDR3 sequence is CASSLVAMYYEQYF. CDR3 coding DNA: TGCGCCAGCAGTTTGGTCGCCATGTATTACGAGCAGTACTTC. The full variable domain, with the rest looked up from reference TRBV5-1 and TRBJ2-7, is KAGVTQTPRYLIKTRGQQVTLSCSPISGHRSVSWYQQTPGQGLQFLFEYFSETQRNKGNFPGRFSGRQFSNSRSEMNVSTLELGDSALYLCASSLVAMYYEQYFGPGTRLTVT.

About this clone: This likely reflects a read error, since a far larger clone is one base away. The same CDR3 arises from other DNA sequences in this sample as well. V usage is TRBV7-3 and J usage is TRBJ2-7; perhaps TRBD1 as D (7 bases). Per germline, CDR1 SGHTA and CDR2 FQGTGA. Trimming pared 5 bases from V and 2 bases from J, leaving 13 bases between. The CDR3 contains 14 residues. CDR3 coding DNA: TGTGCCAGCAGCCGCGGGACAGCTGCCTACGAGCAGTACTTC. It specifies CASSRGTAAYEQYF.

This chain joins TRBV29-1 and TRBJ2-7; possibly TRBD2 for D (6 bases). The germline V and J ends were trimmed by 8 bases and 3 bases, with 14 bases remaining between them. CDR1 and CDR2 (germline): SQVTM, ANQGSEA. The CDR3 has 12 residues. This chain's CDR3 is CSSVEAGYEQYF. The CDR3 nucleotides read TGCAGCAGCGTCGAAGCGGGCTACGAGCAGTACTTC.

This chain uses TRBV11-2 with TRBJ2-7; 12 nucleotides agree with TRBD2. Germline-derived CDR1 and CDR2 are SGHAT and FQNNGV. The trim removed 5 bases at V and 3 bases at J, leaving 5 bases unmatched. This CDR3 contains 15 residues. Here the CDR3 reads CASSTGLAGFYEQYF. The CDR3, as DNA: TGTGCCAGCAGCACTGGACTAGCGGGGTTCTACGAGCAGTACTTC.

The chain has TRBV29-1 and TRBJ1-4, with a weak D call TRBD1 (5 bases). Germline V gene sequence: CDR1 SQVTM, CDR2 ANQGSEA. The CDR3 is 12 residues long. The V gene lost 6 bases and the J gene lost 2 bases, with 7 bases spanning the gap. Here the CDR3 DNA reads TGCAGCGTGGGGGGGACTAATGAAAAACTGTTTTTT. Translating it yields CSVGGTNEKLFF.

The chain employs TRBV23-1 and TRBJ2-1; TRBD1 is a possible D gene (5 bases). Being an ORF, TRBV23-1 has a function that is uncertain. CDR3 length: 12 amino acids. Trimming removed 7 bases from V and 8 bases from J, with 12 bases in between. For the CDR3, the DNA is TGCGCCAGCAAGAGCCAGGGCGATGAGCAGTTCTTC. Translated, it gives CASKSQGDEQFF.

Concerning this clone itself: A far larger clone lies a single base away; this is likely a read error. V usage is TRBV23-1 and J usage is TRBJ2-1; 15 bases map to TRBD2. TRBV23-1 is identified as an open reading frame with a role that is uncertain. The V gene end was trimmed by 6 bases and the J gene end by 6 bases; junction bases not matched to a gene: 15. The CDR3 extends over 19 amino acids. CDR3 DNA sequence: TGCGCCAGCAGCCCCGGACTAGCGGGGGGGCTCCGGCTCTTCAATGAGCAGTTCTTC. Its translation: CASSPGLAGGLRLFNEQFF.

This clone was recorded at least ten times. The chain has TRBV21-1 and TRBJ2-7; TRBD2 was called by the table and not checked on the DNA. TRBV21-1 is shown as a pseudogene. The CDR3 runs to 11 residues. The CDR3: CASSLSYEQYF. DNA of the CDR3: TGTGCCAGCTCACTTTCCTACGAGCAGTACTTC.

For this clone: The DNA is omitted, as the CDR3 cannot be located on it reliably, and the CDR3 follows TCRdb's listing. CDR3 sequence reads: CRLGQGELMKNCFF. The J gene is TRBJ1-4, the V gene TRBV29-1; the tabulated D call, TRBD1, remains unverified against the DNA. Inclusive of both ends, the CDR3 amounts to 14 amino acids. Germline V gene data show CDR1 as SQVTM and CDR2 as ANQGSEA.

The V and J genes are TRBV2 and TRBJ2-3, with TRBD2 identical over 9 bases. The CDR3 loop spans 17 amino acids. Germline V gives CDR1 SNHLY, CDR2 FYNNEI. CDR3 DNA sequence: TGTGCTGTTTCCAGCAGTAATAGCGGGAGAGGCTCAGATACGCAGTATTTT. It translates to CAVSSSNSGRGSDTQYF. The full variable domain, in which reference TRBV2 and TRBJ2-3 provide the parts outside the CDR3, is EPEVTQTPSHQVTQMGQEVILRCVPISNHLYFYWYRQILGQKVEFLVSFYNNEISEKSEIFDDQFSVERPDGSNFTLKIRSTKLEDSAMYFCAVSSSNSGRGSDTQYFGPGTRLTVL.

This clone has at least ten counts. A read error is likely here: a far larger clone is one base away. The chain employs TRBV4-2 and TRBJ1-5; 9 bases line up with TRBD1. CDR3 length: 16 amino acids. Germline-derived CDR1 and CDR2 are LGHNA and YNFKEQ. V lost 0 bases to trimming and J lost 5 bases; unmatched junction nucleotides: 5. CDR3 sequence reads: CASSQDPWDRDQPQHF. The CDR3 DNA is TGTGCCAGCAGCCAAGATCCCTGGGACAGGGATCAGCCCCAGCATTTT.

As regards this clone: Only one base separates this from a far larger clonotype, so it likely reflects a read error. V usage is TRBV29-1 and J usage is TRBJ1-4; D possibly corresponds to TRBD1 (5 bases). The ends were cut back, 7 bases at V and 1 base at J, with 13 bases in the middle. The CDR3 has 14 amino acids. The germline gives CDR1 SQVTM, CDR2 ANQGSEA. The CDR3 DNA follows: TGCAGCGGTGGGTCCGGGGGAACTAATGAAAAACTGTTTTTT. It translates to CSGGSGGTNEKLFF.

Details on this clone: A far larger clone differs by one base, so this is likely a read error. The V call is TRBV4-3, the J call TRBJ1-5; weak D call: TRBD1 (5 bases). Germline V lookup: CDR1 LGHNA, CDR2 YSLEER. The CDR3 runs to 16 residues. The V and J ends lost 0 bases and 5 bases respectively, with 14 bases between them. DNA for the CDR3: TGCGCCAGCAGCCAAGATCCCCGGGGCAGGGATCAGCCCCAGCATTTT. Encoded protein: CASSQDPRGRDQPQHF.

This clone has only a few counts. V usage is TRBV21-1 and J usage is TRBJ2-1; no DNA check was done on the table's D call, TRBD2. TRBV21-1 is assigned pseudogene status. The CDR3 is 13 residues long. The CDR3 is CASSAIGGDEQFF. CDR3 nucleotide sequence: TGTGCCAGCAGCGCGATTGGGGGGGATGAGCAGTTCTTC.

The sample holds many counts of this clone. The chain employs TRBV27 and TRBJ2-1, with 9 bases identical to TRBD2. The CDR3 runs 17 residues. CDR1 is MNHEY and CDR2 is SMNVEV in the germline V gene (reference sequence). With 4 bases clipped from V and 5 bases from J, the junction kept 12 bases outside the gene matches. The CDR3: CASSYTPWREGNNEQFF. CDR3 in DNA: TGTGCCAGCAGTTACACCCCTTGGCGGGAGGGTAACAATGAGCAGTTCTTC.

Regarding this clone: The junction shows a germline mismatch at one end, possibly a read error. The chain carries TRBV29-1 and TRBJ1-4; D is ambiguous. The CDR3 length is 14 residues. From germline, CDR1 is SQVTM and CDR2 ANQGSEA. Written as DNA, the CDR3 is TGCTGCGTTGGGTCCTGGGTAACTAATGAAAAACTGTTTTTT. It is translated as CCVGSWVTNEKLFF.

This clone is labeled large. Mismatch with germline at one junction end may stem from a read error. The rearrangement joins TRBV11-2 to TRBJ1-4, with 7 positions matching TRBD1. The CDR3 is 15 residues long. Per germline, CDR1 SGHAT and CDR2 FQNNGV. The CDR3 nucleotides read TGTGGCAGCAGCCCCGGACAGGTCTGGGGTGAAAAACTGTTTTTT. Translation gives CGSSPGQVWGEKLFF.

This clone was counted many times. A far larger clone is one base from this, pointing to a likely read error. Other DNA sequences of this sample code for an identical CDR3. This sequence joins TRBV7-9 and TRBJ1-1, with no clear D. The CDR3 loop spans 13 amino acids. Germline CDR1 reads SEHNR; CDR2 reads FQNEAQ (reference sequence). V lost 3 bases, J lost 5 bases, and 10 bases lay in between. The CDR3 is CASSLETATEAFF. The CDR3 nucleotides are TGTGCCAGCAGCTTGGAAACAGCTACTGAAGCTTTCTTT.

The chain recombines TRBV29-1 with TRBJ2-7; D gene unclear. The CDR3 extends over 11 amino acids. Germline lookup yields CDR1 SQVTM and CDR2 ANQGSEA. In DNA, the CDR3 is TGCAGGGTCGAAGCTGGCTACGAGCAGTACTTC. This sequence encodes CRVEAGYEQYF.

In its sample, this clone was seen many times. The chain has TRBV28 and TRBJ2-1; no definite D call. The germline CDR1 and CDR2 sequences are MDHEN and SYDVKM. CDR3 length: 17 residues. The V end lost 1 base, the J end lost 3 bases, and 16 bases lay between the germline ends. Here the CDR3 reads CASSLSPPWWGYNEQFF. In DNA, the CDR3 is TGTGCCAGCAGTTTATCCCCGCCATGGTGGGGCTACAATGAGCAGTTCTTC.

Points on this clone: This likely came from a read error, as a far larger clone is one base away. Other DNA sequences in the sample encode the same CDR3. The rearrangement uses TRBV9 and TRBJ1-1; TRBD1 is a possible D gene (6 bases). The CDR3 contains 16 residues. The germline V gene has CDR1 SGDLS and CDR2 YYNGEE. This CDR3 is CARSVEGGLVNTEAFF. CDR3 sequence (DNA): TGTGCCCGCAGCGTAGAGGGGGGGCTTGTGAACACTGAAGCTTTCTTT.

Comment on this clone: Given a far larger clone just one base away, this is likely a sequencing read error. The chain uses TRBV29-1 and TRBJ2-7, with D possibly matching TRBD2 (5 bases). The V end lost 6 bases, the J end lost 3 bases, and 9 bases lay between the germline ends. The CDR3 loop spans 11 amino acids. The germline CDR1 and CDR2 sequences are SQVTM and ANQGSEA. The CDR3 coding sequence is TGCAGCGTCGATGCGGGCTACGAGCAGTACTTC. Protein: CSVDAGYEQYF.

This clone was seen only a few times. The junction and the germline gene differ at one end; a read error may be behind it. Other DNA sequences from this sample encode an identical CDR3 as well. V is TRBV7-3 and J is TRBJ2-3; 9 nucleotides align to TRBD2. The CDR3 has 17 amino acids. Germline loops: CDR1 SGHTA, CDR2 FQGTGA. CDR3 protein: CASSRNSLAGGLHTQYF. In DNA, the CDR3 is TGCGCCAGCAGCCGAAATTCACTCGCGGGGGGGCTTCATACGCAGTATTTT.

This clone is deemed large. V and J are TRBV6-5 and TRBJ2-2; D possibly corresponds to TRBD1 (5 bases). The CDR3 runs 15 residues. Germline V gene lookup returns CDR1 MNHEY and CDR2 SVGAGI. Trimming removed 0 bases from V and 3 bases from J, with 8 bases in between. The CDR3 nucleotides are TGTGCCAGCAGTTACTCGGTGACAGACACCGGGGAGCTGTTTTTT. It specifies CASSYSVTDTGELFF.

This clone was recorded at least ten times. A far bigger clonotype differs at one base, so this is likely a read error. The same CDR3 also results from other DNA sequences found in this sample. The chain joins TRBV11-2 to TRBJ2-7; D possibly corresponds to TRBD1 (7 bases). Germline V gives CDR1 SGHAT, CDR2 FQNNGV. The V end lost 5 bases, the J end lost 2 bases, and 13 bases lay between the germline ends. CDR3 length: 14 residues. The CDR3 loop is CASSRGTAAYEQYF. The CDR3 DNA is TGTGCCAGCAGCCGCGGGACAGCTGCCTACGAGCAGTACTTC.

In regard to this clone: Other DNA sequences from this sample encode an identical CDR3 as well. V gene TRBV5-1 combines with J gene TRBJ2-1, with 12 bases matching TRBD2. CDR1 is SGHRS, CDR2 YFSETQ, per germline. Germline trimming cut 6 bases from V and 6 bases from J; bases unmatched to any gene: 19. There are 19 residues in the CDR3. The CDR3 here is CASIPGLAGGLWLFNEQFF. The CDR3 region has the DNA TGCGCCAGCATCCCCGGCCTAGCGGGGGGGCTCTGGCTCTTCAATGAGCAGTTCTTC.

Sample share makes this clone large (0.1 to 1%). The chain employs TRBV7-9 and TRBJ2-1, with TRBD2 as a possible D gene (5 bases). This CDR3 spans 13 amino acids. The V gene lost 0 bases and the J gene lost 9 bases, with 9 bases spanning the gap. From germline, CDR1 is SEHNR and CDR2 FQNEAQ (reference sequence). The chain's CDR3 is CASSLASGGEQFF. The CDR3 region has the DNA TGTGCCAGCAGCTTAGCGAGCGGCGGTGAGCAGTTCTTC.

This clone was recorded at least ten times. The likely explanation is a read error, given a far larger clone one base away. The identical CDR3 is also encoded by other nucleotide sequences in the sample. The chain uses TRBV27 and TRBJ2-7, with D perhaps matching TRBD2 (7 bases). The length of the CDR3 is 15 residues. The V end was cut by 6 bases, the J end by 9 bases, with 24 bases between. Germline loops: CDR1 MNHEY, CDR2 SMNVEV (reference sequence). The CDR3 sequence is CASSSLGGGGRGQYF. The CDR3 DNA reads TGTGCCAGCAGCTCCCTCGGGGGAGGGGGGCGGGGGCAGTACTTC.

This clone was detected many times. The chain couples TRBV9 to TRBJ2-7; D is ambiguous. This CDR3 is built from 14 residues. The germline V and J ends were trimmed by 4 bases and 4 bases, with 15 bases remaining between them. The V gene's germline CDR1 is SGDLS and CDR2 YYNGEE. The CDR3 is CASSSGGVRYEQYF. As DNA, the CDR3 is TGTGCCAGCAGCTCCGGCGGTGTACGGTACGAGCAGTACTTC.

This clone was seen more than once but under ten times. The germline gene is not matched at one end of the junction; a read error may be the cause. This specimen includes other DNA sequences encoding the same CDR3. The chain links TRBV7-3 to TRBJ2-3; 13 nucleotides agree with TRBD2. The CDR3 runs 17 residues. Germline lookup yields CDR1 SGHTA and CDR2 FQGTGA. The chain's CDR3 is CASSRTSLAGGLHTQYF. The CDR3, as DNA: TGCGCCAGCAGCCGAACTTCACTAGCGGGGGGGCTTCATACGCAGTATTTT. The complete variable domain, with remaining parts taken from reference TRBV7-3 and TRBJ2-3, reads GAGVSQTPSNKVTEKGKYVELRCDPISGHTALYWYRQSLGQGPEFLIYFQGTGAADDSGLPNDRFFAVRPEGSVSTLKIQRTERGDSAVYLCASSRTSLAGGLHTQYFGPGTRLTVL.